The 13 T cell receptor beta chains below all came from one sample that was sequenced in a study of blood T cell repertoires in COVID-19. Clones were sequenced by immunoSEQ multiplex PCR, and TCRdb holds only the in-frame ones, with some missing. The sample lists around 300,000 clones; roughly 90% were seen once. Sequenced sample: PBMCs or T cells enriched from blood (not recorded which). The receptors were gathered from a woman aged 55-70 years who had recovered from COVID-19.

CDR3 amino acids: CASSKRYEQYF. Written as DNA, the CDR3 is TGTGCCAGCAGCAAACGCTACGAGCAGTACTTC. The J gene is TRBJ2-7, the V gene TRBV21-1; TRBD2, the table's D call, was not compared with the DNA. TRBV21-1 constitutes a pseudogene. The CDR3 is 11 residues long.

The chain uses TRBV10-3 and TRBJ1-3; D remains unclear. Germline lookup yields CDR1 ENHRY and CDR2 SYGVKD. This CDR3 contains 16 residues. V dropped 3 bases and J dropped 0 bases, with 12 bases sitting between them. CDR3 protein: CAISDIVRDSGNTIYF. The CDR3 DNA sequence: TGTGCCATCAGTGATATCGTGAGGGACTCTGGAAACACCATATATTTT.

This clone was seen a single time. V gene TRBV6-5 combines with J gene TRBJ1-3; 9 positions match TRBD1. Germline CDR1 is MNHEY and CDR2 is SVGAGI. The CDR3 length is 14 residues. Trimming at V came to 8 bases and at J to 4 bases, leaving 6 bases not matched to a gene. CDR3 region: CASGPGQGGNTIYF. CDR3 in DNA: TGTGCCAGCGGACCGGGACAGGGAGGAAACACCATATATTTT.

The chain carries TRBV11-3 and TRBJ2-7; 11 bases line up with TRBD2. CDR3 length: 16 amino acids. Unmatched junction bases numbered 8, after V lost 5 bases and J lost 2 bases. The germline gives CDR1 SGHNT, CDR2 YENEEA. For the CDR3, the DNA is TGTGCCAGCAGCGCCCGGACTAGCGGGCGGACCTACGAGCAGTACTTC. Protein sequence: CASSARTSGRTYEQYF.

The V and J genes are TRBV10-3 and TRBJ2-2; 8 bases fit TRBD1. CDR3 length equals 16 residues. The V segment lost 10 bases and the J segment 6 bases; nucleotides outside the gene matches: 16. Germline V CDR1 and CDR2: ENHRY, SYGVKD. The CDR3 bases are TGTGCCACCTCAATAACAGGGGGTGGACTCCCCGGGGAGCTGTTTTTT. Its translation is CATSITGGGLPGELFF.

This sequence joins TRBV30 and TRBJ1-1, with TRBD1 identical over 9 bases. Germline V CDR1 and CDR2: GTSNPN, SVGIG (reference sequence). V lost 5 bases and J lost 3; bases outside the gene matches: 4. This CDR3 has 13 residues. The CDR3, as DNA: TGTGCCTGGGGACAGGGGTGGGACACTGAAGCTTTCTTT. Translated, it gives CAWGQGWDTEAFF.

The chain links TRBV24-1 to TRBJ2-2, with D possibly TRBD2 on 5 matching bases. V shed 0 bases and J shed 2 bases, with 15 bases lying between them. The CDR3 length is 18 residues. The germline gives CDR1 KGHDR, CDR2 SFDVKD. Here the CDR3 DNA reads TGTGCCACCAGTGATTTGGAGAGAGGGAGAAGCAACACCGGGGAGCTGTTTTTT. Its translation: CATSDLERGRSNTGELFF.

In its sample, this clone was seen once. This chain joins TRBV21-1 and TRBJ1-6. TRBV21-1 is designated a pseudogene. The CDR3 totals 11 residues. CDR3 nucleotides: TGTGCCAGCAAGGCGGGCTCACCCCTCCACTTT. Amino acids: CASKAGSPLHF.

The V gene is TRBV4-1, the J gene TRBJ1-5, with D possibly TRBD1 on 6 matching bases. The germline V gene encodes CDR1 MGHRA and CDR2 YSYEKL. V gave up 5 bases and J gave up 9 bases, with 23 bases separating them. CDR3 length: 16 amino acids. The CDR3 nucleotides read TGCGCCAGCAGCTCCCCCGGGACACGGGTTGTGAGGCCCCAGCATTTT. It translates to CASSSPGTRVVRPQHF.

This chain joins TRBV10-3 and TRBJ1-4; D is perhaps TRBD1 (6 bases). Germline assignment: CDR1 ENHRY and CDR2 SYGVKD. This CDR3 has 13 amino acids. V lost 6 bases and J lost 8, with 13 bases in between. The CDR3 sequence: CAISGLQGEKLFF. The CDR3 DNA reads TGTGCCATCAGCGGCCTACAGGGAGAAAAACTGTTTTTT.

The chain joins TRBV3-1 (or the pseudogene TRBV3-2) to TRBJ2-1; no definite D call. V dropped 4 bases and J dropped 10 bases, with 14 bases sitting between them. Per the germline V gene, CDR1 is LGHDT and CDR2 is YNNKEL (reference sequence). The CDR3 runs 13 residues. The CDR3 spells CASSRLIASEQFF. The CDR3 region has the DNA TGTGCCAGCAGCCGACTCATAGCCTCCGAGCAGTTCTTC.

The chain couples TRBV9 to TRBJ2-2; D gene ambiguous. Deletions cut 2 bases from V and 4 bases from J, with 9 bases between. This CDR3 has 14 residues. Germline CDR1 SGDLS, CDR2 YYNGEE. CDR3: CASSVFRVTGELFF. CDR3 DNA: TGTGCCAGCAGCGTTTTTCGGGTCACCGGGGAGCTGTTTTTT.

The gene calls are TRBV28 and TRBJ2-4; TRBD1 might be the D (5 bases). Germline-derived CDR1 and CDR2 are MDHEN and SYDVKM. This CDR3 spans 13 amino acids. Trimming removed 3 bases at V and 4 bases at J, with 7 bases between. The CDR3 nucleotides read TGTGCCAGCAGTTTCGACAGTAAAAACATTCAGTACTTC. Amino acid sequence: CASSFDSKNIQYF.